This TCR beta chain stems from a study of cytomegalovirus exposure and HLA in healthy donors. Background on the study: About 179 million T cells yielded around 120 million unique TCR beta sequences in earlier analysis.

Primers included in the PCR were 60 Vbeta and 13 Jbeta primers. Sequenced by immunoSEQ multiplex PCR; TCRdb stores in-frame clones only, minus some. The sample lists some 29,000 clones, approximately 47% occurring once. CDR3 length: 14 residues. Germline CDR1 KGHSH, CDR2 LQKENI. V lost 0 bases and J lost 3, with 8 bases in between. About this clone itself: The target antigen is unknown.

Study observations and caveats: Likely technical artifact: a cluster of highly shared sequence variants. An analysis that was carried out later associated 17,000 or so TCR beta sequences with HLA alleles at 0.05 false discovery rate. Cytomegalovirus-associated TCR beta chains were listed, numbering roughly 150.

J is TRBJ1-2 and V is TRBV18; tentative D call: TRBD1 (5 bases). Sequences were obtained from PBMCs. The receptor was derived from a woman aged 45 to 65 in good health and CMV-seronegative. The CDR3 reads CASSPPQGHYGYTF. In DNA, the CDR3 is TGTGCCAGCTCACCACCGCAGGGTCACTATGGCTACACCTTC.